The clone carrying this T cell receptor (beta chain) has a count of ten or more. What it binds is unknown. This specimen comes from a study of neurological immune-mediated disorders. Whole-study results and caveats: None of the CDR3 amino acid sequences in expanded clones turned up in more than one subject, which points to private repertoires in all groups.

Germline lookup yields CDR1 SGHVS and CDR2 FNYEAQ. Trimming took off 1 base at V and 4 bases at J, with 11 bases between the two ends. There are 14 residues in the CDR3. 5'RACE with 10-nucleotide random UMIs produced the cDNA. Via MiXCR, TCRdb re-called the 5' RACE reads, giving one row per CDR3 protein. The sample carries around 64,000 distinct CDR3 sequences, roughly 13% recorded once. Material for sequencing was PBMCs. The V gene is TRBV7-6, the J gene TRBJ2-7; perhaps TRBD1 as D (6 bases). This clonotype was sampled from a woman in her sixties or seventies with HTLV-1-associated myelopathy (HAM/TSP). The CDR3 sequence is CASSLDRVNYEQYF. The CDR3, as DNA: TGTGCCAGCAGCTTAGACAGGGTTAATTACGAGCAGTACTTC.